A selection of T cell receptor beta chains follows, all from one sample in a study of T cells in Graves' hyperthyroidism and ophthalmopathy. TCRdb re-analysed the multiplex PCR reads in MiXCR, keeping a single row per CDR3 protein. The table lists some 570,000 distinct CDR3 sequences, 15% to 20% of them singletons. The sequenced material came from blood. These receptor sequences come from a woman between 18 and 29 years old with Graves' ophthalmopathy. The CDR3 runs from the conserved cysteine through the conserved F or W. The D gene is left open where the match is weak. The listing skips clone size in some rows; elsewhere it reads once, few, many or a size class.

j_call cdr3_length clone_size v_call d_call cdr3_nt cdr3_aa
TRBJ1-5 13 few TRBV6-2/TRBV6-3 - TGTGCCAGCAGTCGAGGACGGGATCAGCCCCAGCATTTT CASSRGRDQPQHF
TRBJ2-5 13 - TRBV20-1 TRBD2 TGCAGTGCTAGTAGCGGGGGACAAGAGACCCAGTACTTC CSASSGGQETQYF
TRBJ2-7 13 few TRBV7-9 - TGTGCCAGCAGCCGGACTGGAATCTACGAGCAGTACTTC CASSRTGIYEQYF
TRBJ1-2 13 many TRBV20-1 TRBD1 TGCAGTGCAACGACGGACAGGGTCTATGGCTACACCTTC CSATTDRVYGYTF
TRBJ2-3 16 - TRBV11-3 - TGTGCCAGCAGCTTAGAAGATTGGTACAGCACAGATACGCAGTATTTT CASSLEDWYSTDTQYF
TRBJ1-2 13 many TRBV20-1 - TGCAGTGCTAGGGCCCCGACTGGCTATGGCTACACCTTC CSARAPTGYGYTF
TRBJ2-7 14 many TRBV30 - TGTGCCTGGAGTTGGGCAGCCTCCTCCTACGAGCAGTACTTC CAWSWAASSYEQYF
TRBJ1-2 13 many TRBV28 - TGTGCCAGCAGCCATCGCGGCGGGGGGGGCTACACCTTC CASSHRGGGGYTF
TRBJ2-1 17 - TRBV29-1 TRBD1 TGCAGCGTTGAAGATCCCCTTCGGACAGGGGTCAACAATGAGCAGTTCTTC CSVEDPLRTGVNNEQFF
TRBJ1-2 12 many TRBV28 - TGTGCCAGCAACAACAGGCTCTATGGCTACACCTTC CASNNRLYGYTF
TRBJ2-2 17 few TRBV13 - TGTGCCAGCACCTCTCCAGATAGCTCTGTTTCGACCGGGGAGCTGTTTTTT CASTSPDSSVSTGELFF
TRBJ2-6 14 - TRBV13 TRBD2 TGTGCCAGCAGCTCAGCGGGGGTGGCCAACGTCCTGACTTTC CASSSAGVANVLTF
TRBJ1-5 17 few TRBV4-1 - TGCGCCAGCAGCCAGAGGGGGGCAGGGAATTCCAATCAGCCCCAGCATTTT CASSQRGAGNSNQPQHF
TRBJ1-5 13 - TRBV30 - TGTGCCTGGAGTGTAATGTCCACTCAGCCCCAGCATTTT CAWSVMSTQPQHF
TRBJ2-7 15 - TRBV7-2 TRBD2 TGTGCCAGCAGCAAAGGGCGGGAGTCTCCCTACGAGCAGTACTTC CASSKGRESPYEQYF
TRBJ1-1 13 few TRBV4-1 - TGCGCCAGCAGCCAAGTGGTGAACACTGAAGCTTTCTTT CASSQVVNTEAFF
TRBJ2-1 17 - TRBV9 - TGTGCCAGCAGCGTAGCTGGAGGGGTTAGTTCCTACAATGAGCAGTTCTTC CASSVAGGVSSYNEQFF
TRBJ1-1 13 many TRBV6-5 - TGTGCCAGTATAATCAGCCCAAGCACTGAAGCTTTCTTT CASIISPSTEAFF
TRBJ2-3 15 many TRBV7-2 - TGTGCCAGCAGCTTGTCGATCGCTAGCACAGATACGCAGTATTTT CASSLSIASTDTQYF
TRBJ2-2 21 once TRBV9 TRBD2 TGTGCCAGCAGCCACTCGGTCCACCCGGGAGCGGGGTTTTCGAACACCGGGGAGCTGTTTTTT CASSHSVHPGAGFSNTGELFF
TRBJ2-3 14 few TRBV4-2 - TGTGCCAGCAGCCAGGGGACTGGCACGGGTACGCAGTATTTT CASSQGTGTGTQYF
TRBJ2-7 15 many TRBV20-1 TRBD1 TGCAGTGCTAGAGATCAGGACAGGGGAGTCTACGAGCAGTACTTC CSARDQDRGVYEQYF